This paragraph reports one T cell receptor beta chain. The antigen remains undetermined. Trimming removed 2 bases from V and 7 bases from J, with 14 bases in between. Germline V gene data show CDR1 as LNHNV and CDR2 as YYDKDF (reference sequence). The CDR3 spans 14 residues. Duration under 3 months, a NOSPECS grade of at least 4, and a Clinical Activity Score of at least 3 characterized the ophthalmopathy patients. The sample originates from a study of T cells in Graves' hyperthyroidism and ophthalmopathy. Whole-study context: Pretreatment peripheral blood was obtained at initial diagnosis. Regarding the study as a whole: A model built on 13 V-J features separated ophthalmopathy from stable hyperthyroidism. Ophthalmopathy was model-predicted a median approximately six months pre-onset.

The investigators amplified TCR beta CDR3 regions from RNA transcripts. The HTBI set primed first-round TCR CDR3 RT-PCR. MiXCR, applied by TCRdb to the multiplex PCR reads, yields one record per CDR3 protein. The top ten hold about 34% of the sample, which has about 640,000 distinct CDR3 sequences, around 21% seen once. The gene calls are TRBV15 and TRBJ1-1; D may be TRBD1 (6 bases). Sequenced: blood. The receptor comes from a man aged 25-45 years with Graves' ophthalmopathy. CDR3 bases: TGTGCCACCAGCAGAAATTACGGGGGCGATGAAGCTTTCTTT. It specifies CATSRNYGGDEAFF.